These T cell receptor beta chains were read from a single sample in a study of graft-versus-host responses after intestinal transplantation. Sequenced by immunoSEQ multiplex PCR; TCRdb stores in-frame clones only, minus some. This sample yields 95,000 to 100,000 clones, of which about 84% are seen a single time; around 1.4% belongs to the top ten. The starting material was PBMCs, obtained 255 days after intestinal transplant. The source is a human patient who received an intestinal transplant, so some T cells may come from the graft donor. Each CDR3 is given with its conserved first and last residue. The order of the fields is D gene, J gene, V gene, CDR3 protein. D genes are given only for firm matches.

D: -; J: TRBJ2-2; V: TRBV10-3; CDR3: CAIGAVRQLNTGELFF
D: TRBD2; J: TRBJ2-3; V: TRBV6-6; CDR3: CASSRLAGGPDTQYF
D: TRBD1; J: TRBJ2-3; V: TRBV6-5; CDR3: CASSYSNRGPTDTQYF
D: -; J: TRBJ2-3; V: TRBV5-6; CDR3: CASSSGTLSTDTQYF
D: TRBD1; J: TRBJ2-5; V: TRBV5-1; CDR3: CASSQQGVQETQYF
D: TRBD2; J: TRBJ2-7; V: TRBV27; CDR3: CASGIILGGEQYF
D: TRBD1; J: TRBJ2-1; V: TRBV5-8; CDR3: CASRTGGSYNEQFF
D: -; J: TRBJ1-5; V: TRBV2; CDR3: CASSGQVNQPQHF
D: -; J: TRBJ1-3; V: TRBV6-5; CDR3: CASRLLRGNTIYF
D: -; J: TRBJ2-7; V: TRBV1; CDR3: CTSRETSGGPSYEQYF
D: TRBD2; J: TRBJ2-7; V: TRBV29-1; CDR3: CSVLGTSGRSYEQYF
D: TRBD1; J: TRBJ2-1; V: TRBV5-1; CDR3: CASSLYGQGTARRNNEQFF
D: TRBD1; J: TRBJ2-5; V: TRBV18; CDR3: CASSHKTGGGETQYF
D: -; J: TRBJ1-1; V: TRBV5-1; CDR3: CASSLGEGKVGTEAFF
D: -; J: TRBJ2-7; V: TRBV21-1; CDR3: CASSKRILLHGDEQYF
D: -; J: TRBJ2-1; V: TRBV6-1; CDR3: CASSVLGLGAINEQFF
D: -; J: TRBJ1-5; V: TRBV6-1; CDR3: CASSESGRNQPQHF
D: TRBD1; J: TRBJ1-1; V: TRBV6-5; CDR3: CASSYSGQGNTEAFF
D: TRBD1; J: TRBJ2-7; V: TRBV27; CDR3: CASSLRGGVGNEQYF
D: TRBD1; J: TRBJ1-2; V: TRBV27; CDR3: CASSSPGQRYGYTF
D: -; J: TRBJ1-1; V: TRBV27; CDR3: CASSLKVMNTEAFF
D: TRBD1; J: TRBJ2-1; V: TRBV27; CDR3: CASNRQGARSLGRNEQFF
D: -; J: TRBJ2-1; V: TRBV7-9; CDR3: CASSPRLGSSYNEQFF
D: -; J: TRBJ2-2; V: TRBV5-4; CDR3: CASNGWGKAGELFF
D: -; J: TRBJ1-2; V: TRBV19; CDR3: CASRSFDYGYTF
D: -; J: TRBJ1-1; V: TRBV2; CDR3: CASTRPQGMNTEAFF
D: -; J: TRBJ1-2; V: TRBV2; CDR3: CASSEEGGLGNYGYTF
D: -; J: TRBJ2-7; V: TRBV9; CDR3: CASSVERRKLLRYEQYF